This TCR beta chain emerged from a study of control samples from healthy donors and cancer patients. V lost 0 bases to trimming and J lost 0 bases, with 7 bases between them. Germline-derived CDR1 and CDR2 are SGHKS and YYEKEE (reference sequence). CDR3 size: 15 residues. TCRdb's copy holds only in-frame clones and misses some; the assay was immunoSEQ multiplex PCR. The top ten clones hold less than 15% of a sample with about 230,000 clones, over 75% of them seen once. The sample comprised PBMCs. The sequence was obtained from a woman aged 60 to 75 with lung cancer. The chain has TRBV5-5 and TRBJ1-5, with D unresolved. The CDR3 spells CASSLVPLSNQPQHF. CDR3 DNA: TGTGCCAGCAGCTTGGTCCCGCTTAGCAATCAGCCCCAGCATTTT.